These T cell receptor beta chains were read from a single sample in a study of T-cell reconstitution after alpha-beta-depleted transplantation in children. A single record per CDR3 protein comes from TCRdb applying MiXCR to the PCR reads. The sample includes about 500,000 distinct CDR3 sequences, approximately 32% seen only once; the top ten take around 2.3%. This specimen consisted of PBMCs from the stem cell graft donor, obtained from the stem cell graft. The receptors come from a human donor who donated a stem cell graft to a child with aplastic anemia. Each CDR3 is given with its conserved first and last residue. D genes are given only for firm matches. For some rows the clone size is stated as once, few or many, or as a class when expanded; others skip it.

V gene,D gene,clone size,J gene,CDR3 protein,CDR3 DNA
TRBV7-2,.,few,TRBJ1-1,CASSLELGGAFF,TGTGCCAGCAGCTTAGAGTTAGGAGGAGCTTTCTTT
TRBV5-1,.,.,TRBJ2-5,CASSYRLIQETQYF,TGCGCCAGCAGCTACCGACTTATTCAAGAGACCCAGTACTTC
TRBV29-1,.,few,TRBJ1-5,CSVILDRSSNQPQHF,TGCAGCGTTATCCTTGACAGATCTAGCAATCAGCCCCAGCATTTT
TRBV5-1,.,few,TRBJ1-1,CASILAGNMLAFF,TGCGCCAGCATATTGGCAGGGAATATGTTAGCTTTCTTT
TRBV5-1,TRBD1,few,TRBJ1-2,CASSFTNRQGVGYTF,TGCGCCAGCAGCTTCACCAACCGACAGGGGGTCGGCTACACCTTC
TRBV7-8,.,.,TRBJ2-1,CASSLAGVSGSYNEQFF,TGTGCCAGCAGCTTAGCGGGGGTCAGCGGCTCCTACAATGAGCAGTTCTTC
TRBV5-6,TRBD1,few,TRBJ2-1,CASRSLRTGSLNEQFF,TGTGCCAGCAGGTCTTTGCGGACAGGGAGCCTTAATGAGCAGTTCTTC
TRBV11-2,.,few,TRBJ2-1,CASSLLDNEQFF,TGTGCCAGCAGCTTGCTGGACAATGAGCAGTTCTTC
TRBV30,TRBD1,few,TRBJ1-1,CAWSVRDREADAFF,TGTGCCTGGAGTGTACGAGACAGGGAGGCCGACGCTTTCTTT
TRBV5-1,TRBD1,few,TRBJ2-6,CASSYDRAGANVLTF,TGCGCCAGCAGCTATGACAGGGCTGGGGCCAACGTCCTGACTTTC
TRBV10-3,.,.,TRBJ1-1,CAISETGQGDTEAFF,TGTGCCATCAGTGAGACCGGTCAGGGTGACACTGAAGCTTTCTTT
TRBV12-5,.,.,TRBJ2-3,CASGAVHTDTQYF,TGTGCTAGTGGTGCCGTCCATACAGATACGCAGTATTTT
TRBV29-1,TRBD1,few,TRBJ2-5,CSVEQGRSETQYF,TGCAGCGTAGAACAGGGGCGGTCAGAGACCCAGTACTTC
TRBV6-1,.,few,TRBJ1-1,CASSRQMNTEAFF,TGTGCCAGCAGCCGACAGATGAACACTGAAGCTTTCTTT
TRBV20-1,.,.,TRBJ1-5,CSASLRQGGNQPQHF,TGCAGTGCTAGCCTCCGGCAGGGAGGCAATCAGCCCCAGCATTTT
TRBV28,.,.,TRBJ2-3,CAILGGPTDTQYF,TGTGCCATCCTGGGGGGCCCTACAGATACGCAGTATTTT
TRBV20-1,TRBD1,.,TRBJ2-3,CSARDRTGTGLRDTQYF,TGCAGTGCTAGAGATAGGACCGGGACAGGGCTCAGAGATACGCAGTATTTT
TRBV5-1,.,few,TRBJ2-2,CASSLGLTNANTGELFF,TGCGCCAGCAGCTTGGGTCTGACTAATGCGAACACCGGGGAGCTGTTTTTT
TRBV12-3/TRBV12-4,TRBD1,.,TRBJ2-7,CASSLGTGSMKQYF,TGTGCCAGCAGTTTAGGGACAGGGAGTATGAAGCAGTACTTC
TRBV5-1,.,.,TRBJ2-3,CASSLEAWRRYGTDTQYF,TGCGCCAGCAGCTTGGAGGCCTGGAGGCGTTATGGCACAGATACGCAGTATTTT
TRBV18,TRBD1,few,TRBJ1-4,CASSQRQGANEKLFF,TGTGCCAGCTCACAGCGACAGGGGGCTAATGAAAAACTGTTTTTT
TRBV9,.,few,TRBJ2-3,CAGGGGATDTQYF,TGTGCCGGGGGAGGAGGCGCGACAGATACGCAGTATTTT
TRBV28,.,.,TRBJ2-5,CASSQHSGSETQYF,TGTGCCAGCAGTCAGCACTCAGGGTCGGAGACCCAGTACTTC
TRBV29-1,TRBD1,few,TRBJ2-7,CSVEVSFGTEAYEQYF,TGCAGCGTTGAAGTGTCTTTTGGGACAGAGGCCTACGAGCAGTACTTC
TRBV19,.,.,TRBJ1-2,CASSIKSWAGNGYTF,TGTGCCAGTAGTATAAAGTCCTGGGCGGGTAACGGCTACACCTTC
TRBV20-1,TRBD2,few,TRBJ2-1,CSARGESGGYEQFF,TGCAGTGCTAGGGGGGAGTCGGGAGGATATGAGCAGTTCTTC
TRBV6-2/TRBV6-3,.,.,TRBJ2-1,CASSYSVNEQFF,TGTGCCAGCAGTTACAGCGTGAATGAGCAGTTCTTC
TRBV28,.,.,TRBJ2-3,CASSLSLDWDSDTDTQYF,TGTGCCAGCAGTTTATCCCTCGACTGGGATTCCGACACAGATACGCAGTATTTT
TRBV7-2,.,few,TRBJ2-7,CASSPPSFEQYF,TGTGCCAGCAGCCCCCCATCCTTCGAGCAGTACTTC
TRBV7-2,TRBD2,.,TRBJ2-7,CASSSSGIYEQYF,TGTGCCAGCAGCTCTAGCGGGATATACGAGCAGTACTTC
TRBV7-2,.,few,TRBJ2-2,CASSLESLANTGELFF,TGTGCCAGCAGCTTAGAATCACTTGCGAACACCGGGGAGCTGTTTTTT
TRBV29-1,TRBD1,few,TRBJ2-3,CSVIPGTGSLDTQYF,TGCAGCGTTATTCCGGGGACAGGGTCTTTAGATACGCAGTATTTT
TRBV29-1,TRBD2,.,TRBJ2-4,CSAIGRVGNIQYF,TGCAGCGCTATTGGGAGGGTCGGAAACATTCAGTACTTC
TRBV30,.,.,TRBJ1-3,CAWRPRAPSGNTIYF,TGTGCCTGGAGGCCTAGGGCCCCCTCTGGAAACACCATATATTTT
TRBV20-1,.,few,TRBJ1-2,CSAPSGGGFYGYTF,TGCAGTGCCCCGAGCGGGGGGGGCTTCTATGGCTACACCTTC
TRBV19,.,.,TRBJ2-5,CASSTPGLRETQYF,TGTGCCAGTAGTACGCCGGGGTTGAGAGAGACCCAGTACTTC
TRBV12-3/TRBV12-4,.,.,TRBJ1-1,CASSYRGGVVGAFF,TGTGCCAGCAGTTACCGTGGGGGCGTTGTAGGAGCTTTCTTT
TRBV29-1,TRBD2,few,TRBJ2-4,CSVGGLAGPLAKNIQYF,TGCAGCGTTGGGGGGCTAGCGGGTCCTCTAGCCAAAAACATTCAGTACTTC
TRBV11-3,TRBD1,.,TRBJ2-1,CASSWGTGTGEDEQFF,TGTGCCAGCAGCTGGGGAACCGGGACAGGGGAGGATGAGCAGTTCTTC
TRBV7-2,.,.,TRBJ1-6,CASITMGETLHF,TGTGCCAGCATCACTATGGGAGAAACCCTCCACTTT
TRBV12-3/TRBV12-4,.,.,TRBJ1-1,CASSFKGAGAFF,TGTGCCAGCAGTTTCAAAGGAGCGGGGGCTTTCTTT
TRBV20-1,TRBD2,.,TRBJ2-3,CSARDSYAASGPTDTQYF,TGCAGTGCTAGAGATAGCTATGCGGCTAGCGGCCCAACAGATACGCAGTATTTT
TRBV27,TRBD1,.,TRBJ2-7,CASSLTGTAYEQYF,TGTGCCAGCAGTCTAACCGGGACAGCGTACGAGCAGTACTTC
TRBV6-1,.,.,TRBJ1-1,CASSEQEGFTEAFF,TGTGCCAGCAGTGAACAAGAAGGATTTACTGAAGCTTTCTTT
TRBV29-1,TRBD1,.,TRBJ2-1,CSVAGTAYNEQFF,TGCAGCGTCGCCGGGACAGCCTACAATGAGCAGTTCTTC
TRBV7-2,.,.,TRBJ2-3,CASSPMGDTQYF,TGTGCCAGCAGCCCTATGGGAGATACGCAGTATTTT
TRBV27,TRBD1,.,TRBJ1-1,CASSLKQGTNTEAFF,TGTGCCAGCAGTCTAAAACAGGGGACGAACACTGAAGCTTTCTTT
TRBV9,TRBD2,few,TRBJ2-1,CASSVRRSGSSNEQFF,TGTGCCAGCAGCGTGAGGAGGAGCGGGAGTAGCAATGAGCAGTTCTTC
TRBV7-2,.,.,TRBJ1-1,CASSSPGGGTGTEAFF,TGTGCCAGCAGCTCCCCCGGCGGGGGGACGGGCACTGAAGCTTTCTTT
TRBV10-3,TRBD2,.,TRBJ2-7,CAISESSGLAGVTEQYF,TGTGCCATCAGTGAGTCGAGTGGGCTAGCGGGAGTAACCGAGCAGTACTTC
TRBV29-1,TRBD1,once,TRBJ2-7,CSAILTGKYEQYF,TGCAGCGCTATCCTGACAGGGAAATACGAGCAGTACTTC
TRBV27,.,.,TRBJ1-1,CASRKGATEAFF,TGTGCCAGCAGGAAGGGAGCCACTGAAGCTTTCTTT
TRBV6-2/TRBV6-3,TRBD1,.,TRBJ1-5,CASSQSQGAGQPQHF,TGTGCCAGCAGCCAATCACAGGGGGCAGGCCAGCCCCAGCATTTT
TRBV12-3/TRBV12-4,.,.,TRBJ2-7,CASNSPQGSSDEQYF,TGTGCCAGCAACTCGCCACAGGGATCCTCCGACGAGCAGTACTTC
TRBV7-9,.,.,TRBJ2-1,CASSRLGSETDEQFF,TGTGCCAGCAGCCGTTTAGGATCAGAGACCGATGAGCAGTTCTTC
TRBV7-2,.,few,TRBJ2-5,CASSGQRLQETQYF,TGTGCCAGCAGCGGGCAAAGACTCCAAGAGACCCAGTACTTC
TRBV29-1,.,.,TRBJ2-3,CSVRGRSTDTQYF,TGCAGCGTCCGCGGAAGAAGCACAGATACGCAGTATTTT
TRBV9,TRBD1,.,TRBJ2-5,CASSAYQTGGGEETQYF,TGTGCCAGCAGCGCCTACCAGACAGGGGGCGGCGAAGAGACCCAGTACTTC